Listed here are 26 T cell receptor beta chains from one sample, sequenced in a study of blood T cell repertoires in COVID-19. The table came from immunoSEQ multiplex PCR; TCRdb's copy has only in-frame clones and leaves some out. Of roughly 45,000 clones detected, 89% appear once; the ten largest clones hold approximately 0.4%. The sample taken for sequencing was peripheral blood. All receptors derive from a human donor in a cohort sampled during active COVID-19.

The chain couples TRBV19 to TRBJ1-5; D uncertain. Germline V gives CDR1 LNHDA, CDR2 SQIVND (reference sequence). The ends were cut back, 3 bases at V and 0 bases at J, with 9 bases in the middle. The CDR3 loop spans 15 amino acids. The CDR3, as DNA: TGTGCCAGTAGTATGGGAGAGTATAGCAATCAGCCCCAGCATTTT. It codes for CASSMGEYSNQPQHF. Looking up the rest from reference TRBV19 and TRBJ1-5 gives the full variable domain: DGGITQSPKYLFRKEGQNVTLSCEQNLNHDAMYWYRQDPGQGLRLIYYSQIVNDFQKGDIAEGYSVSREKKESFPLTVTSAQKNPTAFYLCASSMGEYSNQPQHFGDGTRLSIL.

The gene calls are TRBV7-2 and TRBJ1-2, with 9 bases identical to TRBD1. V was pared by 5 bases and J by 13 bases, with 14 bases of the junction left unmatched. The CDR3 has 14 amino acids. Germline CDR1 SGHTA, CDR2 FQGNSA. CDR3 loop: CASSPAPGQGLFTF. The CDR3, as DNA: TGTGCCAGCAGCCCCGCCCCGGGACAGGGATTATTCACCTTC.

The genes are TRBV29-1 and TRBJ2-4; 8 nucleotides align to TRBD2. In germline, CDR1 is SQVTM, CDR2 ANQGSEA. CDR3 length: 18 amino acids. The trim removed 4 bases at V and 1 base at J, leaving 15 bases unmatched. The CDR3 protein is CSVVQAWATGGAKNIQYF. The CDR3 region has the DNA TGCAGCGTTGTTCAGGCGTGGGCCACGGGGGGGGCCAAAAACATTCAGTACTTC. The entire variable domain, with the rest obtained from reference TRBV29-1 and TRBJ2-4, is as follows: SAVISQKPSRDICQRGTSLTIQCQVDSQVTMMFWYRQQPGQSLTLIATANQGSEATYESGFVIDKFPISRPNLTFSTLTVSNMSPEDSSIYLCSVVQAWATGGAKNIQYFGAGTRLSVL.

The V gene is TRBV24-1, the J gene TRBJ1-2, with D uncertain. Germline-derived CDR1 and CDR2 are KGHDR and SFDVKD. Trimming removed 1 base at V and 4 bases at J, with 9 bases between. The CDR3 runs 14 residues. In DNA form, the CDR3 reads TGTGCCACCAGTGATTTAGGGCGGGCCTATGGCTACACCTTC. Its protein product is CATSDLGRAYGYTF.

V gene TRBV15 combines with J gene TRBJ2-7, with D uncertain. Trimming cost V 0 bases and J 0 bases, with 9 bases left between them. Germline V gene lookup returns CDR1 LNHNV and CDR2 YYDKDF (reference sequence). The CDR3 has 15 amino acids. CDR3 in DNA: TGTGCCACCAGCAGAGATTATGAACTCTCCTACGAGCAGTACTTC. Protein product: CATSRDYELSYEQYF.

The V call is TRBV7-8, the J call TRBJ1-6; D is perhaps TRBD1 (6 bases). Trimming took 6 bases from V and 9 from J, leaving 18 bases between them. The V gene's germline CDR1 is SGHVS and CDR2 FQNEAQ. This CDR3 comprises 15 residues. CDR3 in DNA: TGTGCCAGCAGGATAGACCGGACAGAGGTTTCACCCCTCCACTTT. This translates into CASRIDRTEVSPLHF.

The chain uses TRBV4-1 and TRBJ1-5; 8 bases agree with TRBD1. Unmatched junction bases numbered 6, after V lost 1 base and J lost 7 bases. This CDR3 region has 15 residues. Germline loops: CDR1 MGHRA, CDR2 YSYEKL. CDR3 nucleotide sequence: TGCGCCAGCAGCCAAGCCGGGACAGGTTACCAGCCCCAGCATTTT. Residues: CASSQAGTGYQPQHF.

The V gene is TRBV2, the J gene TRBJ2-5; 9 bases match TRBD1. This CDR3 region has 16 residues. Germline V CDR1 and CDR2: SNHLY, FYNNEI. After removal of 0 bases from V and 3 bases from J, the junction contained 5 bases not matched to a gene. CDR3 residues: CASSEAVGDREETQYF. In nucleotides, the CDR3 is TGTGCCAGCAGTGAAGCGGTAGGGGACAGGGAAGAGACCCAGTACTTC.

The rearrangement uses TRBV11-2 and TRBJ2-7; perhaps TRBD1 as D (6 bases). Germline CDR1 SGHAT, CDR2 FQNNGV. Trimming took off 5 bases at V and 3 bases at J, with 11 bases between the two ends. This CDR3 has 13 residues. The CDR3 DNA reads as TGTGCCAGCAGCAAGCACAGGGTCTACGAGCAGTACTTC. It yields the protein CASSKHRVYEQYF.

A few counts support this clone. The rearrangement links TRBV7-9 to TRBJ2-7; 8 nucleotides line up with TRBD1. The CDR3 covers 12 residues. V was clipped by 4 bases and J by 5 bases; unmatched bases: 1. Germline CDR1 reads SEHNR; CDR2 reads FQNEAQ (reference sequence). The CDR3 spells CASSSGQDEQYF. CDR3 sequence (DNA): TGTGCCAGCAGCTCGGGACAGGACGAGCAGTACTTC.

This sequence joins TRBV2 and TRBJ1-1; D uncertain. The V gene's germline CDR1 is SNHLY and CDR2 FYNNEI. The CDR3 extends over 11 amino acids. With 6 bases removed from V and 6 bases from J, the gap between germline ends came to 8 bases. CDR3 in DNA: TGTGCCAGCAGGACTAGGGCTGAAGCTTTCTTT. This sequence encodes CASRTRAEAFF.

The chain is built from TRBV6-5 and TRBJ2-7; maybe TRBD1 (6 bases). Germline CDR1 reads MNHEY; CDR2 reads SVGAGI. The CDR3 runs to 15 residues. Trimming cost V 5 bases and J 7 bases, with 21 bases left between them. CDR3 region: CASSTGFAALVEQYF. The CDR3, as DNA: TGTGCCAGCAGTACAGGGTTCGCTGCGTTGGTAGAGCAGTACTTC.

The J gene is TRBJ2-1, the V gene TRBV29-1; unclear D gene. Germline V gives CDR1 SQVTM, CDR2 ANQGSEA. The CDR3 is made up of 14 amino acids. V was cut by 6 bases and J by 3 bases, with 15 bases left in between. CDR3 nucleotide sequence: TGCAGCGTCGAAATCCTAAGTAACTACAATGAGCAGTTCTTC. Its translation is CSVEILSNYNEQFF.

This chain links TRBV5-4 with TRBJ2-7; 7 nucleotides match TRBD1. The CDR3 extends over 14 amino acids. CDR1 and CDR2 (germline): SGHNT, YYREEE (reference sequence). Trimming at V came to 0 bases and at J to 2 bases, leaving 2 bases not matched to a gene. CDR3 sequence: CASSLDRGTYEQYF. CDR3 DNA: TGTGCCAGCAGCTTGGACAGGGGAACCTACGAGCAGTACTTC.

The V gene is TRBV5-1, the J gene TRBJ2-2; no clear D. Trimming stripped 4 bases from V and 4 bases from J, with 8 bases between. This CDR3 is built from 13 residues. Germline V lookup: CDR1 SGHRS, CDR2 YFSETQ. In DNA form, the CDR3 reads TGCGCCAGCAGCGTTAGTTTCACCGGGGAGCTGTTTTTT. The encoded protein is CASSVSFTGELFF.

This clone was seen once. The chain is built from TRBV29-1 and TRBJ1-1; D call uncertain. The V end lost 3 bases, the J end lost 6 bases, and 8 bases lay between the germline ends. Germline lookup yields CDR1 SQVTM and CDR2 ANQGSEA. The CDR3 runs 11 residues. Here the CDR3 DNA reads TGCAGCGTTGAGGGGAGGCCTGAAGCTTTCTTT. Translated: CSVEGRPEAFF.

This rearrangement joins TRBV3-1 (or the pseudogene TRBV3-2) to TRBJ2-7, with 8 nucleotides matching TRBD2. J gave up 6 bases and V 1 base, and 8 bases lay outside the gene matches. Germline V CDR1 and CDR2: LGHDT, YNNKEL (reference sequence). CDR3 length: 15 residues. The CDR3 region has the DNA TGTGCCAGCAGCCAAGTGCCAGCGGGGGTGGGCGAGCAGTACTTC. This gives the protein CASSQVPAGVGEQYF.

In the case of this clone: A much larger clone lies a single base off, so this may be a read error. The chain uses TRBV7-2 and TRBJ1-2, with D unresolved. The CDR3 loop spans 12 amino acids. The germline gives CDR1 SGHTA, CDR2 FQGNSA. Between the trimmed V and J ends, which lost 1 base and 4 bases, there was a span of 4 bases. CDR3 amino acids: CASSLDGYGYTF. CDR3 DNA sequence: TGTGCCAGCAGCTTAGACGGCTATGGCTACACCTTC.

The chain uses TRBV7-9 and TRBJ1-1, with D possibly matching TRBD1 (5 bases). The V gene's germline CDR1 is SEHNR and CDR2 FQNEAQ (reference sequence). The CDR3 loop spans 12 amino acids. Trimming took off 5 bases at V and 3 bases at J, with 7 bases between the two ends. The CDR3 sequence is CASSRDYTEAFF. Here the CDR3 DNA reads TGTGCCAGCAGCCGGGACTACACTGAAGCTTTCTTT.

The chain combines TRBV19 with TRBJ2-5, with D possibly TRBD2 on 5 matching bases. CDR3 size: 13 residues. Germline values: CDR1 LNHDA, CDR2 SQIVND (reference sequence). Trimming took off 6 bases at V and 1 base at J, with 9 bases between the two ends. CDR3 DNA sequence: TGTGCCAGTAGGCCTCTAGCCCAAGAGACCCAGTACTTC. Translated, it gives CASRPLAQETQYF. The variable domain in full, with the rest retrieved from reference TRBV19 and TRBJ2-5, is DGGITQSPKYLFRKEGQNVTLSCEQNLNHDAMYWYRQDPGQGLRLIYYSQIVNDFQKGDIAEGYSVSREKKESFPLTVTSAQKNPTAFYLCASRPLAQETQYFGPGTRLLVL.

The chain links TRBV6-1 to TRBJ1-3; D is uncertain. The V and J ends lost 2 bases and 1 base respectively, with 21 bases between them. Germline-derived CDR1 and CDR2 are MNHNS and SASEGT. The CDR3 loop spans 19 amino acids. The CDR3 spells CASSEFGGFGSLSGNTIYF. In nucleotides, the CDR3 is TGTGCCAGCAGTGAATTCGGAGGGTTCGGGAGCTTGTCTGGAAACACCATATATTTT.

V and J are TRBV10-3 and TRBJ2-7, with a weak D call TRBD2 (6 bases). V was pared by 2 bases and J by 2 bases, with 13 bases between. The CDR3 has 15 residues. Germline CDR1 is ENHRY and CDR2 is SYGVKD. The CDR3, as DNA: TGTGCCATCAGTGAGGGTCTAGCGAACACCTACGAGCAGTACTTC. Protein product: CAISEGLANTYEQYF.

The gene calls are TRBV5-1 and TRBJ2-6; 8 nucleotides agree with TRBD1. V was clipped by 3 bases and J by 6 bases; unmatched bases: 5. Germline-derived CDR1 and CDR2 are SGHRS and YFSETQ. The CDR3 is 15 residues long. DNA for the CDR3: TGCGCCAGCAGCTCGAACAGGGGGTTGGCCAACGTCCTGACTTTC. It codes for CASSSNRGLANVLTF.

The rearrangement links TRBV3-1 (or the pseudogene TRBV3-2) to TRBJ2-5; D is undetermined. Germline CDR1 LGHDT, CDR2 YNNKEL (reference sequence). Trimming cost V 4 bases and J 3 bases, with 12 bases left between them. This CDR3 is 14 amino acids long. CDR3 loop: CASSPRVVKETQYF. The CDR3 nucleotides read TGTGCCAGCAGCCCCCGGGTAGTCAAAGAGACCCAGTACTTC.

This clone was seen a handful of times. The chain joins TRBV7-9 to TRBJ1-6; 8 nucleotides match TRBD1. The germline CDR1 and CDR2 sequences are SEHNR and FQNEAQ (reference sequence). V trimming: 2 bases; J trimming: 9 bases; junction bases outside the gene matches: 15. CDR3 length: 18 residues. The CDR3 sequence is CASSLTVGWTGMGSPLHF. In DNA form, the CDR3 reads TGTGCCAGCAGCTTAACGGTCGGGTGGACAGGGATGGGTTCACCCCTCCACTTT.

This chain uses TRBV7-9 with TRBJ1-2; D unresolved. V lost 5 bases, J lost 7 bases, and 11 bases lay in between. Per the germline V gene, CDR1 is SEHNR and CDR2 is FQNEAQ (reference sequence). The CDR3 is 12 residues long. The CDR3 sequence is CASSRGRGGYTF. CDR3 nucleotides: TGTGCCAGCAGCCGCGGGCGGGGTGGCTACACCTTC.